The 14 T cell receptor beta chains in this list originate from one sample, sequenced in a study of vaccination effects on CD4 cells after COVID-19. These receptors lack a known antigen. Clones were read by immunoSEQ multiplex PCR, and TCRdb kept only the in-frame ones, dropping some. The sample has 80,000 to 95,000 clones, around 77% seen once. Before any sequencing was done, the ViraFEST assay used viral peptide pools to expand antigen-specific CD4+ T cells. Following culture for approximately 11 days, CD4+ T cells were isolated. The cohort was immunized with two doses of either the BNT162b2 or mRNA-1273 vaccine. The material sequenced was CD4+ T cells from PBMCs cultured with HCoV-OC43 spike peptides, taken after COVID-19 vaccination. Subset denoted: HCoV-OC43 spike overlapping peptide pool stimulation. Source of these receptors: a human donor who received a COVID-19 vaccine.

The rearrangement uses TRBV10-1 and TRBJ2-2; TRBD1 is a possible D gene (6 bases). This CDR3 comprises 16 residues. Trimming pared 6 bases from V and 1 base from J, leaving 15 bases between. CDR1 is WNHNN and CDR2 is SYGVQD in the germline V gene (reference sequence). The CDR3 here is CASSRDPGQNTGELFF. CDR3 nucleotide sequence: TGCGCCAGCAGCAGAGATCCGGGACAGAACACCGGGGAGCTGTTTTTT.

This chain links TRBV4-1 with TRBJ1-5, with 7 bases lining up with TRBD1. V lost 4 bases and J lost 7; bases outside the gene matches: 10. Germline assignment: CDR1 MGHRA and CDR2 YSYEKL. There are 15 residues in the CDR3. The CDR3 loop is CASSRTTGPLQPQHF. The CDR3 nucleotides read TGCGCCAGCAGCCGAACGACAGGGCCTCTACAGCCCCAGCATTTT.

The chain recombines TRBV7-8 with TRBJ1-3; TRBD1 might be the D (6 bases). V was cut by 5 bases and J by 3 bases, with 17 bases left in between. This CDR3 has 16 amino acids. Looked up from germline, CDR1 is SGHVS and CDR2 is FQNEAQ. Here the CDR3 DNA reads TGTGCCAGCAGCCTCCAGGCGGGACAAGGTGGAAACACCATATATTTT. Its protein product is CASSLQAGQGGNTIYF.

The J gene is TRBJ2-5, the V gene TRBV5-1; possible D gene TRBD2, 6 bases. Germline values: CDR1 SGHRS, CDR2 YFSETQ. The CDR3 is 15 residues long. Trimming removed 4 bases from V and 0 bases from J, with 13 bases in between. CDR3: CASSPGGGYQETQYF. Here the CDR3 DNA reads TGCGCCAGCAGCCCCGGTGGGGGGTACCAAGAGACCCAGTACTTC.

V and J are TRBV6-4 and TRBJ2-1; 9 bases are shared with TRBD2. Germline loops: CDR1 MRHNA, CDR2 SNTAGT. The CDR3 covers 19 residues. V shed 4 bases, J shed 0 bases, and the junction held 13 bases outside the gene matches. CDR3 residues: CASSARTSAWTSSYNEQFF. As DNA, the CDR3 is TGTGCCAGCAGTGCGCGGACTAGCGCCTGGACGAGCTCCTACAATGAGCAGTTCTTC.

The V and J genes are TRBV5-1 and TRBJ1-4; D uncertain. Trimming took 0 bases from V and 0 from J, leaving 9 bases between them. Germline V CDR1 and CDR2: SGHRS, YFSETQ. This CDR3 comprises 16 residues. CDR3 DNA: TGCGCCAGCAGCTTGGGGACGGTTGCAACTAATGAAAAACTGTTTTTT. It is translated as CASSLGTVATNEKLFF.

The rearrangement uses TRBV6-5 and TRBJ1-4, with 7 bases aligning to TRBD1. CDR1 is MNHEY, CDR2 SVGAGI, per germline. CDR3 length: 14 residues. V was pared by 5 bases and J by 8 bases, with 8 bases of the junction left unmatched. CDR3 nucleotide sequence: TGTGCCAGCAGTCGCGGCGCAGGGGGGGAAAAACTGTTTTTT. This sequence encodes CASSRGAGGEKLFF.

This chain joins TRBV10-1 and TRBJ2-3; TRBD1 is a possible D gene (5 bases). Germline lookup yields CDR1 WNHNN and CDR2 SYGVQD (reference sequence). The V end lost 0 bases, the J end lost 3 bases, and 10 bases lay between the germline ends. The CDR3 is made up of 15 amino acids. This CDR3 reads CASSESGRATDTQYF. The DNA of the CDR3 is TGCGCCAGCAGTGAGTCGGGCAGGGCAACAGATACGCAGTATTTT.

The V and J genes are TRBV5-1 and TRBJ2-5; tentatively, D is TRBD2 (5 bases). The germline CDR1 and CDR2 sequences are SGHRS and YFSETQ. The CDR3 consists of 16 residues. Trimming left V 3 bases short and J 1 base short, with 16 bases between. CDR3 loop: CASSYQGPEGQETQYF. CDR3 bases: TGCGCCAGCAGCTACCAAGGGCCAGAGGGCCAAGAGACCCAGTACTTC.

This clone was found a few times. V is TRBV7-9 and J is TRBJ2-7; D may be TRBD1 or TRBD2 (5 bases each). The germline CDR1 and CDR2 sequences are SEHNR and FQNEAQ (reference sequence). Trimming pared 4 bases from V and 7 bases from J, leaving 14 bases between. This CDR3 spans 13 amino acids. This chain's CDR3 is CASSYGTQGEQYV. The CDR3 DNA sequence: TGTGCCAGCAGCTACGGGACCCAAGGGGAGCAGTACGTC.

CDR3 amino acids: CASSVGEDTQYF. CDR3 in DNA: TGTGCCAGCAGCGTAGGGGAGGATACGCAGTATTTT. The chain joins TRBV9 to TRBJ2-3; maybe TRBD2 (5 bases). The CDR3 runs to 12 residues. The V gene lost 0 bases and the J gene lost 6 bases, with 5 bases spanning the gap. Germline V gene sequence: CDR1 SGDLS, CDR2 YYNGEE.

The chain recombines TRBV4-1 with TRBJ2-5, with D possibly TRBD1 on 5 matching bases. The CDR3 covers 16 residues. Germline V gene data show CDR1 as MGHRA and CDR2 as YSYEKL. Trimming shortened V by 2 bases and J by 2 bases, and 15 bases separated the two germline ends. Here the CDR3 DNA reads TGCGCCAGCAGCCAACCTCATCGGACACTACAAGAGACCCAGTACTTC. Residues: CASSQPHRTLQETQYF.

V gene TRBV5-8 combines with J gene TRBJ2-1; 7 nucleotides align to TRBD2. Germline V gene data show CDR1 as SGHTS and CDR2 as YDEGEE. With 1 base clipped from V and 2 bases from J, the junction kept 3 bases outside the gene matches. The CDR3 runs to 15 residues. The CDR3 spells CASSLRLAAYNEQFF. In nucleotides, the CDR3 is TGTGCCAGCAGCTTGAGGCTAGCGGCCTACAATGAGCAGTTCTTC.

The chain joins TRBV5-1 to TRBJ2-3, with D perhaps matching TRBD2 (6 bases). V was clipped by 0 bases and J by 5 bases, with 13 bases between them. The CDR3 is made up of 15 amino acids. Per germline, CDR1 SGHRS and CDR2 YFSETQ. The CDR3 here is CASSLDGGAGDTQYF. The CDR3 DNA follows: TGCGCCAGCAGCTTGGACGGCGGGGCCGGAGATACGCAGTATTTT.